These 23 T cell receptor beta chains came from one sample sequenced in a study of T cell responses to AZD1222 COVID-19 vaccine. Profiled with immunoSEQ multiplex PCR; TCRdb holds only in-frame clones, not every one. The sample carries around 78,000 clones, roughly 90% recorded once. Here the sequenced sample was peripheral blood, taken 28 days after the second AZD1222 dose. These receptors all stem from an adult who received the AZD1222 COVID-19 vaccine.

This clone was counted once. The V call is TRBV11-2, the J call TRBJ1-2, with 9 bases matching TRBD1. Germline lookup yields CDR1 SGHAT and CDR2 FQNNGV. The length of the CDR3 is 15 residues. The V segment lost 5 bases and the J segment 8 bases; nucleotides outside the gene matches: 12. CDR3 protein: CASSGRQGVPGGYTF. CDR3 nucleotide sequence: TGTGCCAGCAGCGGTCGACAGGGGGTCCCTGGGGGCTACACCTTC. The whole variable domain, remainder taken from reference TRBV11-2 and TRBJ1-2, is EAGVAQSPRYKIIEKRQSVAFWCNPISGHATLYWYQQILGQGPKLLIQFQNNGVVDDSQLPKDRFSAERLKGVDSTLKIQPAKLEDSAVYLCASSGRQGVPGGYTFGSGTRLTVV.

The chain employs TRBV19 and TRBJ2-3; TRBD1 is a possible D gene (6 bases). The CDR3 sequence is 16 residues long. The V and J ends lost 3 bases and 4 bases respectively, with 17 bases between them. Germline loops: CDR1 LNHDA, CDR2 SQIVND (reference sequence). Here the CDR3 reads CASSMRGGRGADTQYF. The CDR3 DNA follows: TGTGCCAGTAGTATGAGAGGGGGAAGAGGGGCAGATACGCAGTATTTT. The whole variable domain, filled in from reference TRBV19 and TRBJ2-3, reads DGGITQSPKYLFRKEGQNVTLSCEQNLNHDAMYWYRQDPGQGLRLIYYSQIVNDFQKGDIAEGYSVSREKKESFPLTVTSAQKNPTAFYLCASSMRGGRGADTQYFGPGTRLTVL.

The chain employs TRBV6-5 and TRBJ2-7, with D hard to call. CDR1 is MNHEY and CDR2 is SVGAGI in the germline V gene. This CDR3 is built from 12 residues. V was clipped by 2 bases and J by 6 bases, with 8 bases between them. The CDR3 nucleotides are TGTGCCAGCAGTTACCCGGGCGGCGAGCAGTACTTC. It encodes CASSYPGGEQYF.

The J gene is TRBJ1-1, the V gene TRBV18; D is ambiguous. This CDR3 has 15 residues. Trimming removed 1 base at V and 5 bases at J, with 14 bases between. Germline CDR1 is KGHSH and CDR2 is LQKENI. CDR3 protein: CASSPLPTSRTEAFF. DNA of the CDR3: TGTGCCAGCTCACCACTCCCTACCTCCCGGACTGAAGCTTTCTTT.

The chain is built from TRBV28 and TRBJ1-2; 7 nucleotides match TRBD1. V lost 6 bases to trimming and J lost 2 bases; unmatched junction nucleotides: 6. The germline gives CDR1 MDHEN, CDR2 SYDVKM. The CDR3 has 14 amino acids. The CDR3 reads CASSFATGNYGYTF. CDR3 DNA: TGTGCCAGCAGCTTCGCGACAGGGAACTATGGCTACACCTTC.

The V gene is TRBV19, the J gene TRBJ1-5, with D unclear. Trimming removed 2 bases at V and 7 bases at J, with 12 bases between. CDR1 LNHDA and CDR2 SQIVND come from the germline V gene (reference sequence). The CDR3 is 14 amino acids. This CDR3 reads CASSIRGPTQPQHF. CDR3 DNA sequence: TGTGCCAGTAGTATAAGAGGCCCAACCCAGCCCCAGCATTTT. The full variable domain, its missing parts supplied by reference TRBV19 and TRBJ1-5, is DGGITQSPKYLFRKEGQNVTLSCEQNLNHDAMYWYRQDPGQGLRLIYYSQIVNDFQKGDIAEGYSVSREKKESFPLTVTSAQKNPTAFYLCASSIRGPTQPQHFGDGTRLSIL.

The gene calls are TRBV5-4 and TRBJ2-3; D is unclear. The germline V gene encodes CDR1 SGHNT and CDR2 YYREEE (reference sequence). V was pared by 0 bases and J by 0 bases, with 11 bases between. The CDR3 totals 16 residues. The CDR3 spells CASSLAVDQSTDTQYF. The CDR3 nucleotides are TGTGCCAGCAGCTTGGCGGTCGATCAGAGCACAGATACGCAGTATTTT.

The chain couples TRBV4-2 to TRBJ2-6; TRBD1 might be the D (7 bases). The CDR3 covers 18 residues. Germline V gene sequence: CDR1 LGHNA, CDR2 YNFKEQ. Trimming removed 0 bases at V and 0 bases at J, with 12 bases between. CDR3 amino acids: CASSQEARGASGANVLTF. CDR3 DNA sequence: TGTGCCAGCAGCCAAGAGGCCAGGGGGGCCTCTGGGGCCAACGTCCTGACTTTC.

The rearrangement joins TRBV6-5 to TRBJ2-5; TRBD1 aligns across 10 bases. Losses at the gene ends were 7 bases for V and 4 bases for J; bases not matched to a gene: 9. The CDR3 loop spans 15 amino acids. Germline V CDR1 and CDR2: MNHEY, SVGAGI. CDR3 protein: CASTQGDRGGETQYF. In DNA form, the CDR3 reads TGTGCCAGCACCCAAGGGGACAGGGGTGGAGAGACCCAGTACTTC.

CDR3 sequence (DNA): TGTGCCAGCAGTTTAGAGGGACCTAACTATGGCTACACCTTC. Its protein product is CASSLEGPNYGYTF. V is TRBV28 and J is TRBJ1-2; D may be TRBD1 (5 bases). Trimming cost V 2 bases and J 0 bases, with 7 bases left between them. This CDR3 comprises 14 residues. Per the germline V gene, CDR1 is MDHEN and CDR2 is SYDVKM.

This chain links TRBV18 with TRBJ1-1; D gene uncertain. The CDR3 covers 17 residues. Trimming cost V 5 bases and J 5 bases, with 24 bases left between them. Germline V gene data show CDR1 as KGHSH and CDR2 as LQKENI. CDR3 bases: TGTGCCAGCTCAGGAACACCCCGTAGAGCTATCGGGACTGAAGCTTTCTTT. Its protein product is CASSGTPRRAIGTEAFF.

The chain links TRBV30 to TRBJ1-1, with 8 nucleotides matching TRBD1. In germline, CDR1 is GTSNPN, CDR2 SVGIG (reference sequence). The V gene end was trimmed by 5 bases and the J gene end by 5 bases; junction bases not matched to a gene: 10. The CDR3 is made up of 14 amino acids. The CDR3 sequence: CAWVRTGSGTEAFF. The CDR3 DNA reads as TGTGCCTGGGTCAGGACAGGGTCAGGGACTGAAGCTTTCTTT.

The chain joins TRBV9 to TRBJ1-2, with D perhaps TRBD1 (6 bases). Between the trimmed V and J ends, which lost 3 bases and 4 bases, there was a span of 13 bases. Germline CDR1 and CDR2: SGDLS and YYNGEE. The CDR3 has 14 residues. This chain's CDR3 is CASSALQGGYGYTF. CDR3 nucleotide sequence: TGTGCCAGCAGCGCCTTACAGGGCGGCTATGGCTACACCTTC.

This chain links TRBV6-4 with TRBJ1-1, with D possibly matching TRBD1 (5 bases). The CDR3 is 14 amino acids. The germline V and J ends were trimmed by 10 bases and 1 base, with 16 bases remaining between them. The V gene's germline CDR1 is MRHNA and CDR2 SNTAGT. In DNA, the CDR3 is TGTGCCATCCGTCCCACGGACAAGAACACTGAAGCTTTCTTT. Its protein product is CAIRPTDKNTEAFF.

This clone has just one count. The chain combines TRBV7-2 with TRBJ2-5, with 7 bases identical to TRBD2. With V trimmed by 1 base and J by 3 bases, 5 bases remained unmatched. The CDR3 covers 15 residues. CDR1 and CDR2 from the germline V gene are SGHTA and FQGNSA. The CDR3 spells CASSLGGTTKETQYF. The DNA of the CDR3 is TGTGCCAGCAGCTTAGGCGGGACTACCAAAGAGACCCAGTACTTC.

The CDR3 sequence: CASSPRPQGETQYF. The CDR3 bases are TGTGCCAGCAGCCCACGGCCACAGGGGGAGACCCAGTACTTC. The chain employs TRBV6-5 and TRBJ2-5; 7 bases map to TRBD1. Germline V lookup: CDR1 MNHEY, CDR2 SVGAGI. The CDR3 contains 14 residues. V dropped 6 bases and J dropped 5; count of bases not matched to a gene: 9.

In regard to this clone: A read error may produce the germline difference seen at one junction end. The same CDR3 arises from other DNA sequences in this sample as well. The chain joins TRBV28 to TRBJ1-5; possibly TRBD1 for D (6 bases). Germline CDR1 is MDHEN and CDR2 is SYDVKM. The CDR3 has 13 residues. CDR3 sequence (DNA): TGTGCCAGCAGCCTGGACAGCAACCAGCCCCAGCATTTT. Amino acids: CASSLDSNQPQHF.

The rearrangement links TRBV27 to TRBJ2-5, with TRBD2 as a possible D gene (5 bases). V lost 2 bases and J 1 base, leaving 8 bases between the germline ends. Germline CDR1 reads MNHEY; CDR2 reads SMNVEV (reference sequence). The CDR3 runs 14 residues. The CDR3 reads CASSLRGLQETQYF. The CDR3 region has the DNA TGTGCCAGCAGTTTACGGGGTCTCCAAGAGACCCAGTACTTC.

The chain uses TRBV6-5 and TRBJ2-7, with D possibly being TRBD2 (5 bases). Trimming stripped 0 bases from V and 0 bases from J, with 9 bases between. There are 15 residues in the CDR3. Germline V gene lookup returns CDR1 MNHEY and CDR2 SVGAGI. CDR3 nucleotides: TGTGCCAGCAGTTACTCAGCGGACCACTCCTACGAGCAGTACTTC. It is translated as CASSYSADHSYEQYF.

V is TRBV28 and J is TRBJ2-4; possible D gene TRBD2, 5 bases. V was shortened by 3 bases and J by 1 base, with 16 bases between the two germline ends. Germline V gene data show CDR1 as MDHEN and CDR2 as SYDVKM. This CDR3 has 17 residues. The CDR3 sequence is CASSFAAQSGAKNIQYF. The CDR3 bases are TGTGCCAGCAGTTTCGCGGCCCAATCGGGGGCCAAAAACATTCAGTACTTC.

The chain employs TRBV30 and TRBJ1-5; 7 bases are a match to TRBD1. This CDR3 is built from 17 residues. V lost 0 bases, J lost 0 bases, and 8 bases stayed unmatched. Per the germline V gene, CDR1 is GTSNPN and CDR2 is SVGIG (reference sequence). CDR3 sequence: CAWSVQRQGYSNQPQHF. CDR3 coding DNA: TGTGCCTGGAGTGTACAAAGACAGGGTTATAGCAATCAGCCCCAGCATTTT.

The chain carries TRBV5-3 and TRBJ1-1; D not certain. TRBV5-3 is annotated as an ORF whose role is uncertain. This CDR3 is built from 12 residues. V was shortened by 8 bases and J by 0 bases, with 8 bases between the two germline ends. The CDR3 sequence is CARGGLNTEAFF. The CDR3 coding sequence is TGTGCCAGGGGAGGTCTGAACACTGAAGCTTTCTTT.

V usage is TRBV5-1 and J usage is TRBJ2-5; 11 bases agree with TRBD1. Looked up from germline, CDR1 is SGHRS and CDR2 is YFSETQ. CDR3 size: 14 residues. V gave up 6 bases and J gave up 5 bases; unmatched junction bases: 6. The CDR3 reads CASKPWTGGETQYF. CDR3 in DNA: TGCGCCAGCAAGCCTTGGACAGGGGGCGAGACCCAGTACTTC.